This TCR beta chain was sequenced during a study of identical twins. TCRdb re-analysed the 5' RACE reads in MiXCR, keeping a single row per CDR3 protein. The sample includes 410,000 or so distinct CDR3 sequences, approximately 17% of them seen just once. Germline CDR1 SGHKS, CDR2 YYEKEE (reference sequence). V was clipped by 5 bases and J by 0 bases; unmatched bases: 3. The CDR3 extends over 14 amino acids. Input material: naive T cells sorted from blood. The chain recombines TRBV5-5 with TRBJ1-1; 8 nucleotides match TRBD1. This TCR was sampled from a man aged 50 to 60 in good health. The CDR3 nucleotides are TGTGCCAGCAGGACGACAGGGGTGAACACTGAAGCTTTCTTT. It yields the protein CASRTTGVNTEAFF.